The 9 T cell receptor beta chains below were found in one sample sequenced in a study of shared clonotypes between healthy human individuals. The protocol was immunoSEQ multiplex PCR, while the TCRdb copy is restricted to in-frame clones and leaves out a portion. Of about 1.4 million clones listed, roughly 96% are singletons. Material: naive CD4+ T cells sorted from blood. Subset of the sample: CD45RA+ positively selected. Every receptor here comes from a man aged 30 to 45 in good health.

The chain links TRBV6-5 to TRBJ2-1; 10 bases are shared with TRBD2. The germline CDR1 and CDR2 sequences are MNHEY and SVGAGI. With 2 bases clipped from V and 3 bases from J, the junction kept 4 bases outside the gene matches. The CDR3 runs 16 residues. The CDR3 spells CASSYGASGSYNEQFF. The DNA for the CDR3 is TGTGCCAGCAGTTACGGGGCTAGCGGGAGCTACAATGAGCAGTTCTTC.

This chain uses TRBV19 with TRBJ2-1; a possible D gene is TRBD2 (6 bases). V lost 3 bases and J 0 bases, leaving 15 bases between the germline ends. The CDR3 has 17 amino acids. Per the germline V gene, CDR1 is LNHDA and CDR2 is SQIVND (reference sequence). The CDR3 DNA follows: TGTGCCAGTAGTATGATTTTTGCGGGGAGCTCCTACAATGAGCAGTTCTTC. It codes for CASSMIFAGSSYNEQFF.

V and J are TRBV28 and TRBJ2-7; weak D call: TRBD2 (5 bases). The CDR3 is made up of 15 amino acids. The V gene lost 2 bases and the J gene lost 0 bases, with 11 bases spanning the gap. CDR1 MDHEN and CDR2 SYDVKM come from the germline V gene. CDR3: CASSLSGPSSYEQYF. The DNA for the CDR3 is TGTGCCAGCAGTTTAAGCGGTCCTAGCTCCTACGAGCAGTACTTC.

This clone has just one count. Other DNA sequences in this sample translate to the same CDR3. The CDR3 here is CASSSQGYEQYF. In DNA, the CDR3 is TGTGCCAGCAGCAGCCAGGGGTACGAGCAGTACTTC. J is TRBJ2-7 and V is TRBV11-2; D may be TRBD1 (6 bases). The CDR3 covers 12 residues. Between the trimmed V and J ends, which lost 5 bases and 4 bases, there was a span of 9 bases. The V gene's germline CDR1 is SGHAT and CDR2 FQNNGV.

The chain recombines TRBV4-1 with TRBJ1-1; no clear D. CDR3 length: 16 amino acids. Trimming pared 0 bases from V and 6 bases from J, leaving 17 bases between. Germline CDR1 MGHRA, CDR2 YSYEKL. CDR3: CASSQEGNLIGAEAFF. DNA of the CDR3: TGCGCCAGCAGCCAAGAGGGGAATTTGATCGGGGCTGAAGCTTTCTTT.

The genes are TRBV28 and TRBJ2-7; the D gene is possibly TRBD1 (5 bases). Trimming took off 2 bases at V and 4 bases at J, with 15 bases between the two ends. CDR3 length: 15 amino acids. The germline CDR1 and CDR2 sequences are MDHEN and SYDVKM. In DNA, the CDR3 is TGTGCCAGCAGTTTAGAGCAGGGTTGGGTATACGAGCAGTACTTC. This sequence encodes CASSLEQGWVYEQYF.

About this clone itself: Other nucleotide sequences from this sample produce the same CDR3. V and J are TRBV5-1 and TRBJ1-3; unclear D gene. Trimming removed 0 bases from V and 0 bases from J, with 7 bases in between. The CDR3 sequence is 15 residues long. The germline CDR1 and CDR2 sequences are SGHRS and YFSETQ. The CDR3 spells CASSLGPGSGNTIYF. CDR3 DNA sequence: TGCGCCAGCAGCTTGGGGCCTGGCTCTGGAAACACCATATATTTT.

V and J are TRBV10-2 and TRBJ2-7; D unclear. Trimming removed 4 bases at V and 7 bases at J, with 8 bases between. Per the germline V gene, CDR1 is WSHSY and CDR2 is SAAADI. The CDR3 has 11 amino acids. The DNA for the CDR3 is TGCGCCAGCAGTGGGGCCCTAGAGCAGTACTTC. As protein: CASSGALEQYF.

This clone has just one count. This sequence joins TRBV18 and TRBJ2-7, with 11 bases lining up with TRBD1. J gave up 2 bases and V 4 bases, and 1 base lay outside the gene matches. The CDR3 runs 14 residues. Germline V gives CDR1 KGHSH, CDR2 LQKENI. DNA for the CDR3: TGTGCCAGCTCACGGGACAGGGGGGCCTACGAGCAGTACTTC. Protein: CASSRDRGAYEQYF. The entire variable domain, with the rest obtained from reference TRBV18 and TRBJ2-7, is as follows: NAGVMQNPRHLVRRRGQEARLRCSPMKGHSHVYWYRQLPEEGLKFMVYLQKENIIDESGMPKERFSAEFPKEGPSILRIQQVVRGDSAAYFCASSRDRGAYEQYFGPGTRLTVT.